This TCR beta chain was found in a study of molecular identifiers for immune sequencing clone quantification. Naive CD8 T cell sorting was performed on the CD8+CD4-CCR7+CD45RA+ phenotype. In TCRdb, the PCR reads were re-called with MiXCR into one record per CDR3 protein. The repertoire has about 640,000 distinct CDR3 sequences, 15% to 20% of them found once; the top ten carry 0.75% to 0.95%. Per the germline V gene, CDR1 is LGHNA and CDR2 is YNFKEQ. This CDR3 is 14 amino acids long. Trimming left V 4 bases short and J 8 bases short, with 14 bases between. Source material: naive CD8+ T cells from blood, with Jurkat cell RNA spiked in. Subset indicated: FACS-sorted CD8+CD4-CCR7+CD45RA+ naive T cells. The TCR was taken from a human donor in good health. Some libraries in this study had Jurkat cell RNA spiked in. The chain carries TRBV4-2 and TRBJ1-4; TRBD1 might be the D (5 bases). In nucleotides, the CDR3 is TGTGCCAGCAGCCGGGGTGGGGGATGGGAAAAACTGTTTTTT. Protein sequence: CASSRGGGWEKLFF.